Each of the 15 T cell receptor beta chains below was sequenced from the same sample in a study of OX40 agonist ivuxolimab in advanced cancers. Here immunoSEQ multiplex PCR was the method, and the copy in TCRdb shows in-frame clones only, minus some. Among tens of thousands of clones listed, about 81% were seen once. The sequencing used CD4+ or CD8+ T cells sorted from blood, collected in a trial of the OX40 agonist ivuxolimab. These receptors originate from an adult with an advanced solid tumor such as melanoma, head and neck, liver or kidney cancer.

J is TRBJ2-7 and V is TRBV11-2, with 8 nucleotides matching TRBD1. Trimming took 5 bases from V and 2 from J; bases not matched to a gene: 5. Germline CDR1 is SGHAT and CDR2 is FQNNGV. CDR3 length equals 14 residues. This chain's CDR3 is CASSPGTGAYEQYF. In DNA, the CDR3 is TGTGCCAGCAGCCCCGGGACAGGCGCCTACGAGCAGTACTTC.

Comments on this clone: This CDR3 is also generated by other DNA sequences in the sample. This chain connects TRBV5-4 to TRBJ2-1; 10 bases map to TRBD1. Per germline, CDR1 SGHNT and CDR2 YYREEE (reference sequence). The CDR3 covers 16 residues. The V gene end was trimmed by 0 bases and the J gene end by 3 bases; junction bases not matched to a gene: 3. This CDR3 is CASSLGGQGIYNEQFF. The CDR3 DNA sequence: TGTGCCAGCAGCTTGGGGGGACAGGGGATCTACAATGAGCAGTTCTTC.

V gene TRBV1 combines with J gene TRBJ1-1; the listed D gene, TRBD1, was not tested against the DNA. TRBV1 is flagged as a pseudogene. This CDR3 comprises 16 residues. The chain's CDR3 is CTSSKTGRIMNTEAFF. CDR3 nucleotides: TGCACCAGCAGTAAAACAGGGCGTATCATGAACACTGAAGCTTTCTTT.

The gene calls are TRBV15 and TRBJ1-2; the match to TRBD1 covers 9 bases. After removal of 1 base from V and 9 bases from J, the junction contained 9 bases not matched to a gene. The CDR3 is 15 residues long. From germline, CDR1 is LNHNV and CDR2 YYDKDF (reference sequence). In DNA form, the CDR3 reads TGTGCCACCAGCAGAGCACTCGGACAGGGGAGTAGCTACACCTTC. The encoded protein is CATSRALGQGSSYTF.

This sequence joins TRBV7-9 and TRBJ2-7; tentative D call: TRBD1 (6 bases). The CDR3 consists of 15 residues. Trimming cost V 1 base and J 3 bases, with 13 bases left between them. The germline gives CDR1 SEHNR, CDR2 FQNEAQ (reference sequence). CDR3 coding DNA: TGTGCCAGCAGCTTAGGGGGGCTGTTCGTCTACGAGCAGTACTTC. Its translation: CASSLGGLFVYEQYF.

A single count supports this clone. V usage is TRBV4-1 and J usage is TRBJ1-5; D ambiguous. V shed 0 bases and J shed 1 base, with 22 bases lying between them. The CDR3 sequence is 20 residues long. Per germline, CDR1 MGHRA and CDR2 YSYEKL. The DNA for the CDR3 is TGCGCCAGCAGCCAAGATCCCGAGCAACGGTTTGGGTGGAGCAATCAGCCCCAGCATTTT. Protein product: CASSQDPEQRFGWSNQPQHF.

V usage is TRBV27 and J usage is TRBJ2-1; a weak D match, TRBD1 (7 bases). The CDR3 has 13 residues. The germline gives CDR1 MNHEY, CDR2 SMNVEV (reference sequence). V dropped 8 bases and J dropped 5 bases, with 13 bases sitting between them. The CDR3 loop is CASWRGRHNEQFF. The CDR3 region has the DNA TGTGCCAGCTGGAGGGGGCGGCACAATGAGCAGTTCTTC.

The chain combines TRBV11-2 with TRBJ1-1, with D perhaps matching TRBD1 (6 bases). CDR3 length equals 14 residues. Germline CDR1 reads SGHAT; CDR2 reads FQNNGV. Trimming took off 4 bases at V and 6 bases at J, with 15 bases between the two ends. CDR3 loop: CASSSLGGLAEAFF. The CDR3 DNA reads as TGTGCCAGCAGCTCCCTGGGGGGGCTTGCTGAAGCTTTCTTT.

This clone was picked up a small number of times. The chain uses TRBV6-1 and TRBJ2-7, with TRBD2 as a possible D gene (8 bases). The CDR3 has 15 residues. The V gene's germline CDR1 is MNHNS and CDR2 SASEGT. V shed 1 base and J shed 2 bases, with 12 bases lying between them. In DNA, the CDR3 is TGTGCCAGCAGTGAAGTAGCGGGACAGCCCTACGAGCAGTACGTC. As protein: CASSEVAGQPYEQYV.

This chain joins TRBV21-1 and TRBJ2-7; TRBD1 is the table's D call and was not checked against the DNA. TRBV21-1 constitutes a pseudogene. CDR3 length: 13 amino acids. The CDR3 bases are TGTGCCAGCAGCACCAGAAGGGGCTACGAGCAGTACTTC. Translation gives CASSTRRGYEQYF.

The chain employs TRBV27 and TRBJ1-2, with 7 bases fitting TRBD1. J was trimmed by 4 bases and V by 3 bases; bases with no gene match: 8. The length of the CDR3 is 15 residues. From germline, CDR1 is MNHEY and CDR2 SMNVEV (reference sequence). The CDR3 DNA sequence: TGTGCCAGCAGTTTCCGCGGGACAGTAAGCTATGGCTACACCTTC. It encodes CASSFRGTVSYGYTF.

The chain uses TRBV4-2 and TRBJ2-2; 8 positions agree with TRBD2. J gave up 5 bases and V 2 bases, and 13 bases lay outside the gene matches. Germline V gives CDR1 LGHNA, CDR2 YNFKEQ. There are 18 residues in the CDR3. The CDR3 DNA follows: TGTGCCAGCAGCCAAACCTCTCCGGGAGGGTTCGGGACCGGGGAGCTGTTTTTT. This encodes CASSQTSPGGFGTGELFF.

DNA of the CDR3: TGTGCCAGCAGCCCCCGACAGGGGGATGCCCCCTTGGCAGGGTATGGCTACACCTTC. Its protein product is CASSPRQGDAPLAGYGYTF. This chain links TRBV7-9 with TRBJ1-2; 9 bases match TRBD1. The CDR3 totals 19 residues. The ends lost 5 bases at V and 5 bases at J; junction bases unmatched: 21. CDR1 and CDR2 (germline): SEHNR, FQNEAQ (reference sequence). Full variable domain (missing parts from reference TRBV7-9 and TRBJ1-2): DTGVSQNPRHKITKRGQNVTFRCDPISEHNRLYWYRQTLGQGPEFLTYFQNEAQLEKSRLLSDRFSAERPKGSFSTLEIQRTEQGDSAMYLCASSPRQGDAPLAGYGYTFGSGTRLTVV.

In DNA, the CDR3 is TGCAGCGTTGAAGGATGGGACAGGACTCAAGAGACCCAGTACTTC. It encodes CSVEGWDRTQETQYF. The chain combines TRBV29-1 with TRBJ2-5; TRBD1 matches at 8 bases. CDR1 is SQVTM and CDR2 is ANQGSEA in the germline V gene. The CDR3 loop spans 15 amino acids. J gave up 2 bases and V 1 base, and 6 bases lay outside the gene matches.

This chain uses TRBV5-4 with TRBJ2-2, with a possible D match to TRBD1 (6 bases). Looked up from germline, CDR1 is SGHNT and CDR2 is YYREEE (reference sequence). Trimming shortened V by 4 bases and J by 4 bases, and 14 bases separated the two germline ends. This CDR3 is built from 15 residues. The CDR3 DNA reads as TGTGCCAGCAGCCCAGGACAGTCCCTCACCGGGGAGCTGTTTTTT. This translates into CASSPGQSLTGELFF. Full variable domain (remainder filled in from reference TRBV5-4 and TRBJ2-2): ETGVTQSPTHLIKTRGQQVTLRCSSQSGHNTVSWYQQALGQGPQFIFQYYREEENGRGNFPPRFSGLQFPNYSSELNVNALELDDSALYLCASSPGQSLTGELFFGEGSRLTVL.